A single count supports the clone carrying this T cell receptor beta chain. The record originates from a study of blood T cell repertoires in COVID-19. Study-wide context: PBMCs, B-cell-depleted T cells, or T cells were the source of the cDNA or gDNA that made up the material.

Measured with immunoSEQ multiplex PCR; TCRdb has only the in-frame clones, and not every one. Of around 220,000 clones in the sample, about 84% were seen once. This TCR was sampled from an elderly woman with COVID-19, enrolled during active disease. The sample consisted of peripheral blood.

The CDR3 coding sequence is TGTGCCAGCAGCGTGCGGGTGTATGGCTACACCTTC. Translated: CASSVRVYGYTF. V usage is TRBV7-9 and J usage is TRBJ1-2, with D uncertain. Germline V CDR1 and CDR2: SEHNR, FQNEAQ (reference sequence). V lost 5 bases to trimming and J lost 5 bases, with 9 bases between them. The CDR3 length is 12 residues.